The present TCR beta chain was sequenced within a study of Ad26.COV2.S vaccination and SARS-CoV-2 variants. Data came from immunoSEQ multiplex PCR; TCRdb stores just in-frame clones and leaves some out. The profile covers about 440,000 clones, with less than 95% appearing a single time and less than 4.5% taken by the ten largest. Regarding treatment: some 20 received Ad26.COV2.S at low or high dose, single or two shots; about 5 received placebo; per-sample allocation not given. Specimens were obtained on day 63 following the first vaccine or placebo injection. The CDR3 covers 16 residues. V lost 4 bases to trimming and J lost 10 bases, with 23 bases between them. Germline-derived CDR1 and CDR2 are SGHAT and FQNNGV.

The sequences come from peripheral blood, collected in a trial of Ad26.COV2.S vaccine versus placebo. This chain connects TRBV11-2 to TRBJ2-1; possible D gene TRBD2, 5 bases. The sequence came from a person between 18 and 65 years old who received the Ad26.COV2.S COVID-19 vaccine or a placebo. Written as DNA, the CDR3 is TGTGCCAGCAGCTCCCCCGGGCTAGCAGTCCGGTTAGAGCAGTTCTTC. Translating it yields CASSSPGLAVRLEQFF.